Sequencing of this TCR beta chain was carried out in a study of cytomegalovirus exposure and HLA in healthy donors. Study results and limitations: In an earlier analysis, most TCR beta V segments were productive about 87% or about 30% of the time. Reports state that TCR beta sequences accurately predicted most subjects' HLA-A and HLA-B alleles.

The V gene's germline CDR1 is SGHDN and CDR2 FVKESK. The CDR3 extends over 11 amino acids. V shed 4 bases, J shed 14 bases, and the junction held 4 bases outside the gene matches. PCR employed 60 Vbeta and 13 Jbeta primers. Assay used: immunoSEQ multiplex PCR; TCRdb lists only in-frame clones, some missing. The table gives 68,000 or so clones; the top ten clones make up 15% to 20% of it. The donors comprised healthy bone marrow donors. About this clone itself: Its antigen is currently unknown.

This clonotype was sampled from a boy aged 5 to 17 in good health and CMV-seronegative. Sequenced material: PBMCs. The chain has TRBV14 and TRBJ2-1; 8 bases line up with TRBD1. The CDR3 loop reads CASSPGQAKFF. CDR3 coding DNA: TGTGCCAGCAGCCCGGGACAGGCGAAGTTCTTC.